What follows are 10 T cell receptor beta chains derived from one specimen sequenced in a study of glioma-infiltrating T cells after dendritic cell vaccination (dated by TCRdb to 2015 to 2016). Interpreted using the paper, the time point label stands for: after dendritic cell vaccination, including at tumor progression/relapse. The protocol used for the library was the immunoSEQ multiplex PCR assay. TCRdb's version of the immuneACCESS table is confined to in-frame rearrangements and falls short of the full clone set. An unresolved V gene accounts for under half of the shortfall where checked; the remainder is of unknown origin. Recorded for this sample are 90,000 to 140,000 clones; almost 90% of them occurred a single time. Over 2.5% of the sample belongs to the ten largest clones. Sequences were derived from blood, sampled after dendritic cell vaccination. The source is a human donor with glioblastoma.

The V gene is TRBV2, the J gene TRBJ2-7, with 7 nucleotides matching TRBD2. The CDR3 spans 13 residues. The V gene end was trimmed by 7 bases and the J gene end by 7 bases; junction bases not matched to a gene: 10. From germline, CDR1 is SNHLY and CDR2 FYNNEI. The CDR3: CASNTGTTKEQYF. The CDR3 nucleotides read TGTGCCAGCAATACCGGGACTACGAAAGAGCAGTACTTC.

This clone was seen just once. The rearrangement joins TRBV7-9 to TRBJ1-1; the match to TRBD1 covers 12 bases. CDR1 and CDR2 (germline): SEHNR, FQNEAQ (reference sequence). The V gene end was trimmed by 5 bases and the J gene end by 4 bases; junction bases not matched to a gene: 5. The CDR3 is made up of 15 amino acids. This CDR3 is CASSDPGQGATEAFF. The CDR3 DNA reads as TGTGCCAGCAGCGATCCGGGACAGGGGGCCACTGAAGCTTTCTTT.

V is TRBV30 and J is TRBJ2-1; D might be TRBD1 (6 bases). The CDR3 covers 13 residues. Germline V gene lookup returns CDR1 GTSNPN and CDR2 SVGIG (reference sequence). The germline V and J ends were trimmed by 4 bases and 1 base, with 8 bases remaining between them. The CDR3 coding sequence is TGTGCCTGGAACAGGGAATCCTACAATGAGCAGTTCTTC. It codes for CAWNRESYNEQFF.

The chain uses TRBV2 and TRBJ2-6, with D possibly being TRBD1 (5 bases). V was clipped by 4 bases and J by 0 bases, with 10 bases between them. The germline V gene encodes CDR1 SNHLY and CDR2 FYNNEI. The CDR3 spans 16 residues. CDR3 sequence (DNA): TGTGCCAGCAGTGGCCAGACAGTCTCTGGGGCCAACGTCCTGACTTTC. Protein: CASSGQTVSGANVLTF.

This clone was seen only once. The chain combines TRBV10-2 with TRBJ1-5, with 9 positions matching TRBD1. The germline V gene has CDR1 WSHSY and CDR2 SAAADI. CDR3 length: 14 amino acids. V trimming: 6 bases; J trimming: 7 bases; junction bases outside the gene matches: 7. The CDR3 region has the DNA TGCGCCAGCAGGGTCGGACAGGGGTGGCAGCCCCAGCATTTT. Translating it yields CASRVGQGWQPQHF.

Only one count was recorded for this clone. The V gene is TRBV7-3, the J gene TRBJ2-3; 11 bases align to TRBD2. With 5 bases clipped from V and 2 bases from J, the junction kept 9 bases outside the gene matches. The CDR3 loop spans 17 amino acids. The V gene's germline CDR1 is SGHTA and CDR2 FQGTGA. The CDR3 bases are TGTGCCAGCAGCGAGTCCGGGACTAGCGGCTTCACAGATACGCAGTATTTT. Translation gives CASSESGTSGFTDTQYF.

J is TRBJ2-1 and V is TRBV6-1, with 14 positions matching TRBD2. Trimming cost V 4 bases and J 7 bases; bases outside gene matches: 3. The CDR3 contains 15 residues. In germline, CDR1 is MNHNS, CDR2 SASEGT. Here the CDR3 reads CASSGGTSGGNEQFF. Written as DNA, the CDR3 is TGTGCCAGCAGTGGGGGGACTAGCGGGGGAAATGAGCAGTTCTTC.

The V gene is TRBV18, the J gene TRBJ2-7, with D possibly matching TRBD2 (5 bases). The V gene lost 1 base and the J gene lost 5 bases, with 12 bases spanning the gap. Germline V CDR1 and CDR2: KGHSH, LQKENI. The CDR3 extends over 14 amino acids. CDR3 bases: TGTGCCAGCTCACCACAGGGAGCGGTCCACGAGCAGTACTTC. Protein: CASSPQGAVHEQYF.

The CDR3 here is CASGITNTGELFF. In DNA, the CDR3 is TGTGCCTCCGGGATAACGAACACCGGGGAGCTGTTTTTT. The V call is TRBV5-4, the J call TRBJ2-2, with D perhaps matching TRBD2 (5 bases). The germline V gene has CDR1 SGHNT and CDR2 YYREEE (reference sequence). The CDR3 has 13 residues. The germline V and J ends were trimmed by 10 bases and 0 bases, with 10 bases remaining between them.

The chain uses TRBV9 and TRBJ2-7; a possible D gene is TRBD2 (5 bases). The CDR3 has 13 residues. Per germline, CDR1 SGDLS and CDR2 YYNGEE. V shed 4 bases and J shed 3 bases, with 11 bases lying between them. The CDR3 is CASSPRTGYEQYF. The CDR3, as DNA: TGTGCCAGCAGCCCCAGGACTGGCTACGAGCAGTACTTC.